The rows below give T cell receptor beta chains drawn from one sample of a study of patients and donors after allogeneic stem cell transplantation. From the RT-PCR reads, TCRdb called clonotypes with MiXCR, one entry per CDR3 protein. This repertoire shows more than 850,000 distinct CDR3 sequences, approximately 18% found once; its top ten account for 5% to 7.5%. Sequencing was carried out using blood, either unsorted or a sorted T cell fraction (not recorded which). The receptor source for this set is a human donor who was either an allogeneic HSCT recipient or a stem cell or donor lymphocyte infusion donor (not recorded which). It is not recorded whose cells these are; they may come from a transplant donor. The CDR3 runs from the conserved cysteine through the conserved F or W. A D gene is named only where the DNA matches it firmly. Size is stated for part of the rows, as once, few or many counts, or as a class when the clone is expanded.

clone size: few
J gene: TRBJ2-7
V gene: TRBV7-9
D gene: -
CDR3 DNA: TGTGCCAGCAGCTCCCGGGACGCTAATGGGTACGAGCAGTACTTC
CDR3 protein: CASSSRDANGYEQYF

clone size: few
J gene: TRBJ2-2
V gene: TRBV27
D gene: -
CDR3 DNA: TGTGCCAGCAGTCCAACGGCGGGGAACACCGGGGAGCTGTTTTTT
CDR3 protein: CASSPTAGNTGELFF

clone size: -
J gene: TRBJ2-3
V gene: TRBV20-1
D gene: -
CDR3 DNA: TGCAGTGTCGCGACTAGAGGCACAGATACGCAGTATTTT
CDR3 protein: CSVATRGTDTQYF

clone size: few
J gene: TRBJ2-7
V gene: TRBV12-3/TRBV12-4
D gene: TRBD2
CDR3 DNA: TGTGCCAGCAGTCCCCGGACTAGCGGGAGACGAGCCTACGAGCAGTACTTC
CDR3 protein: CASSPRTSGRRAYEQYF

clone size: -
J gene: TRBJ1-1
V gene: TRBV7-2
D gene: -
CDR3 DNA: TGTGCCACGTCGACGGGATTTGGGTTGAACACTGAAGCTTTCTTT
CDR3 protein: CATSTGFGLNTEAFF

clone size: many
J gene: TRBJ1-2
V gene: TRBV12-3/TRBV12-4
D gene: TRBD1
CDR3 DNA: TGTGCCAGCAGCGCAGGGGGAGGCTACACCTTC
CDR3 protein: CASSAGGGYTF

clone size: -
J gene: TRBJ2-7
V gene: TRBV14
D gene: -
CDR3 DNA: TGTGCCAGCAGCCCCTGGAAAAGCTCCTACGAGCAGTACTTC
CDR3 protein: CASSPWKSSYEQYF

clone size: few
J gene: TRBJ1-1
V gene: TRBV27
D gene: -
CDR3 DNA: TGTGCCAGCAGTTACCGAGTCACAGGGAACACTGAAGCTTTCTTT
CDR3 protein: CASSYRVTGNTEAFF

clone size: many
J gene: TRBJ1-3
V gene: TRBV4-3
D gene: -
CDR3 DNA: TGCGCCAGCAGCCAAGTTCCTGGAAACACCATATATTTT
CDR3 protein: CASSQVPGNTIYF

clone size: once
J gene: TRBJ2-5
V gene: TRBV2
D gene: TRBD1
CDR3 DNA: TGTGCCAGCAGTAGCCGGGACAGAAGGTGGGAGACCCAGTACTTC
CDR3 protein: CASSSRDRRWETQYF

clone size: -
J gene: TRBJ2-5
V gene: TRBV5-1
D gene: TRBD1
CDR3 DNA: TGCGCCAGCAGATACTTGACAGGGAGTGGCGGAGAGACCCAGTACTTC
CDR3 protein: CASRYLTGSGGETQYF

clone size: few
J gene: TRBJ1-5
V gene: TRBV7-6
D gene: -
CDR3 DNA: TGTGCCAGCAGCTTATACGCGACGCAGCCCCAGCATTTT
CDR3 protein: CASSLYATQPQHF

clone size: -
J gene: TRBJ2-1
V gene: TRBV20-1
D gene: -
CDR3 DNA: TGCAGTGCTAGGCCTCCCGGGGTTGACTACAATGAGCAGTTCTTC
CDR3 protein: CSARPPGVDYNEQFF

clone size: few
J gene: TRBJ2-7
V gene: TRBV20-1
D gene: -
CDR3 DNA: TGCAGTGCTATTGATCGCCAGGGGTCGACCTACGAGCAGTACTTC
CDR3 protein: CSAIDRQGSTYEQYF

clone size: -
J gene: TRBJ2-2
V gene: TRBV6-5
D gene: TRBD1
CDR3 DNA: TGTGCCAGCAGGGGGGACAGGGGGCGACTGTTTTTT
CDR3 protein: CASRGDRGRLFF

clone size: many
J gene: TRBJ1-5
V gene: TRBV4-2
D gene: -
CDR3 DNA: TGTGCCAGCAGCCAAGGACAGGATAGCAATCAGCCCCAGCATTTT
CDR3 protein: CASSQGQDSNQPQHF

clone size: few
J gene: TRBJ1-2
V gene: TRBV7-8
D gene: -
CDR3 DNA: TGTGCCAGCAGCTTAGTGTCCAGGGCCTGGGGCTACACCTTC
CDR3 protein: CASSLVSRAWGYTF

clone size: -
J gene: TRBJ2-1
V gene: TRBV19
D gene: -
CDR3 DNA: TGTGCCAGTAGTTTCTTAGCGAATGAGCAGTTCTTC
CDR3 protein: CASSFLANEQFF

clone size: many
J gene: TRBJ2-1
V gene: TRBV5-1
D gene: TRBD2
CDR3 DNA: TGCGCCAGCAGCTTGAAGGGACTAGCGGCCTACAATGAGCAGTTCTTC
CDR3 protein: CASSLKGLAAYNEQFF

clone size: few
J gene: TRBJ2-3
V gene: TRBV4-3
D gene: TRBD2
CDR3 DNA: TGCGCCAGCAGCCAAGATTCATCTAGCGGGGGGGAAATTATCACAGATACGCAGTATTTT
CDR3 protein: CASSQDSSSGGEIITDTQYF

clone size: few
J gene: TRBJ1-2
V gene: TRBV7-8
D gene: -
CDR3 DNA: TGTGCCAGCAGCCCGCGAGGCCAGGGAAATTTAGGCTACACCTTC
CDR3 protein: CASSPRGQGNLGYTF

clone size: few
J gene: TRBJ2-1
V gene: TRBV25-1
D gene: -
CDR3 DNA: TGTGCCAGCAGTGGATATGATGAGCAGTTCTTC
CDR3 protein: CASSGYDEQFF

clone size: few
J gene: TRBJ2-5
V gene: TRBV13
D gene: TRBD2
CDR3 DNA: TGTGCCAGCACCTGGCAGGGACTAGCGGGGGAGGAGACCCAGTACTTC
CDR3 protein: CASTWQGLAGEETQYF

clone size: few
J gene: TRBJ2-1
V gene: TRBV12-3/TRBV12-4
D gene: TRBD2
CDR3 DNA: TGTGCCAGCAGCCCTACCCCCCTAGCGGGAGGGCCGGGTGATGAGCAGTTCTTC
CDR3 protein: CASSPTPLAGGPGDEQFF

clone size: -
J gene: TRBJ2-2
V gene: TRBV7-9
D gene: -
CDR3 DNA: TGTGCCAGCAGCCCTCTAGGGGGGGGGGCCACCGGGGAGCTGTTTTTT
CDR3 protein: CASSPLGGGATGELFF

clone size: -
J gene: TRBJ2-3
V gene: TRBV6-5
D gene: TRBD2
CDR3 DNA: TGTGCCAGCAGTTACTCTCGCGGGAGGAAAACAGATACGCAGTATTTT
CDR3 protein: CASSYSRGRKTDTQYF

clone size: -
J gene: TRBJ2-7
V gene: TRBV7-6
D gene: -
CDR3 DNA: TGTGCCAGCAGCTTAGAGGGGAACTCGGTTTACGAGCAGTACTTC
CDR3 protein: CASSLEGNSVYEQYF

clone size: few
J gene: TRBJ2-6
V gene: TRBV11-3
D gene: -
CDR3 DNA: TGTGCCAGCAGCTTAGAGGTTAGGTTTGCTGGGGCCAACGTCCTGACTTTC
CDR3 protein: CASSLEVRFAGANVLTF

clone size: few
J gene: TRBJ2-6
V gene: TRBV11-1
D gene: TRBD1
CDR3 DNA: TGTGCCAGCAGCTTCGATTCGGGACAGAACTCTGGGGCCAACGTCCTGACTTTC
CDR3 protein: CASSFDSGQNSGANVLTF

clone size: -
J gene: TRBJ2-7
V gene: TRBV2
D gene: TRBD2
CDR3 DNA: TGTGCCAGCAGAGGTAGCGGGAGGGTCCGGGGGGAGCAGTACTTC
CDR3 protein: CASRGSGRVRGEQYF

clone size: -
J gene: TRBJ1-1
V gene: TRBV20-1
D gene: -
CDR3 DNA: TGCAGTGCTGGAGGTTTACAAATGAACACTGAAGCTTTCTTT
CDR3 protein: CSAGGLQMNTEAFF

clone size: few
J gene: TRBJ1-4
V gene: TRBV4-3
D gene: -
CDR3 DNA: TGCGCCAGCAGCCAATTTCAGAAGGGGAACTCGGCTAATGAAAAACTGTTTTTT
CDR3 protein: CASSQFQKGNSANEKLFF

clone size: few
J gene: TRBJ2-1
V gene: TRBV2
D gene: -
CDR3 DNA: TGTGCCAGCAAACCCTTAGTGAGGGGCGTCTCCTACAATGAGCAGTTCTTC
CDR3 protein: CASKPLVRGVSYNEQFF

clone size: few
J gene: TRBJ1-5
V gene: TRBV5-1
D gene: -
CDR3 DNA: TGCGCCAGTCGACAGAGTCTTCAAGAGCAGCCCCAGCATTTT
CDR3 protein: CASRQSLQEQPQHF

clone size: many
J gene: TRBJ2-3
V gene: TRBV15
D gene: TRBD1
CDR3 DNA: TGTGCCACCAGCAGAGAAGGTACAGGGGCCGCCATCTCCACAGATACGCAGTATTTT
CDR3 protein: CATSREGTGAAISTDTQYF

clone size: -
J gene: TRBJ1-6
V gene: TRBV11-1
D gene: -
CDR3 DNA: TGTGCCAGCAGCTTAGGCTCTAGGGGTAATTCACCCCTCCACTTT
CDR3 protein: CASSLGSRGNSPLHF

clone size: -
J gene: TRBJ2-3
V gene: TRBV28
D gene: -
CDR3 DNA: TGTGCCAGCAGCCCAAATCTGCCAGATACGCAGTATTTT
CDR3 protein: CASSPNLPDTQYF

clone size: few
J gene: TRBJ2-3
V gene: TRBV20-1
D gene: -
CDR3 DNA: TGCAGTGCCACTAACGATGGAGGCACAGATACGCAGTATTTT
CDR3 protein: CSATNDGGTDTQYF

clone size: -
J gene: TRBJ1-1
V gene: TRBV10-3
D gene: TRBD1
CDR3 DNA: TGTGCCATCAGTGAGTCAAGGACAGGGGGCGAAGACACTGAAGCTTTCTTT
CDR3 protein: CAISESRTGGEDTEAFF

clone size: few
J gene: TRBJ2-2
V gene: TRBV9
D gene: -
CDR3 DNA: TGTGCCAGTACTATCGCCGCGAACACCGGGGAGCTGTTTTTT
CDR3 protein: CASTIAANTGELFF

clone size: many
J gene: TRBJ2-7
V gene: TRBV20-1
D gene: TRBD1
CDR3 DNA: TGCAGTGCTAGAGATCGGACAGGGGGCACCTACGAGCAGTACTTC
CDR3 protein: CSARDRTGGTYEQYF

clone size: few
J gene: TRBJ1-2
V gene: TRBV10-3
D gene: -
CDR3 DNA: TGTGCCATCTCGAGGGGCAACTATGGCTACACCTTC
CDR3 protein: CAISRGNYGYTF

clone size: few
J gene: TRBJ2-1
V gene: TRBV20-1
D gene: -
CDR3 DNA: TGCAGTGCTAGAGATGAGAAGGAGGGGCAGTTCTTC
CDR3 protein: CSARDEKEGQFF

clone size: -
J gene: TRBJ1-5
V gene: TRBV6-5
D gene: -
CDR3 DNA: TGTGCCAGCAGTTCCTCGGGCAGGGGACGAAATCAGCCCCAGCATTTT
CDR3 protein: CASSSSGRGRNQPQHF

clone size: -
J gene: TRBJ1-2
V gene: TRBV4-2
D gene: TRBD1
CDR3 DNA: TGTGCCAGCAGCCAAGCCAAACCGGGACAGGGGTACTATGGCTACACCTTC
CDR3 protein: CASSQAKPGQGYYGYTF

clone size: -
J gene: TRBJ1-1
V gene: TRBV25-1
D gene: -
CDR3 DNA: TGTGCCAGCGCCGTGGCCACTGAAGCTTTCTTT
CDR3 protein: CASAVATEAFF